This T cell receptor (beta chain) was captured by sequencing in a study of blood T cell repertoires in COVID-19. Using immunoSEQ multiplex PCR, the repertoire was profiled, and TCRdb retains in-frame clones only, with some absent. The sample records more than 300,000 clones, 88% being singletons. Membership in each cohort depended on participant-reported clinical history. Symptom resolution, clearance, or two negative PCRs marked the recovered donors of Cohort 3. In this sample, this clone turned up a few times. Per the germline V gene, CDR1 is MGHDK and CDR2 is SYGVNS. Trimming took 2 bases from V and 3 from J; bases not matched to a gene: 3. CDR3 length: 15 amino acids.

This clonotype originated in a woman aged 18-29 years who had recovered from COVID-19. The rearrangement joins TRBV25-1 to TRBJ1-1; 10 bases align to TRBD1. Material for sequencing was PBMCs or T cells enriched from blood (not recorded which). The CDR3, as DNA: TGTGCCAGCAGTGAAGGAGGGACAGGGGACACTGAAGCTTTCTTT. Encoded protein: CASSEGGTGDTEAFF. The entire variable domain, with the rest obtained from reference TRBV25-1 and TRBJ1-1, is as follows: EADIYQTPRYLVIGTGKKITLECSQTMGHDKMYWYQQDPGMELHLIHYSYGVNSTEKGDLSSESTVSRIRTEHFPLTLESARPSHTSQYLCASSEGGTGDTEAFFGQGTRLTVV.